The entry below gives a single TCR beta chain sequence along with its context. Its antigen is undetermined. V gave up 6 bases and J gave up 6 bases, with 20 bases separating them. The germline V gene has CDR1 LNHDA and CDR2 SQIVND (reference sequence). This CDR3 has 15 residues. The sample is drawn from a study of T cell responses to AZD1222 COVID-19 vaccine. Overall study results and limits: Mostly white British, mostly female donors; authors suggested clonal diversity may be underestimated. It was only after the peak T cell response that any repertoires were sampled.

Assay used: immunoSEQ multiplex PCR; TCRdb lists only in-frame clones, some missing. The sample records some 180,000 clones, roughly 85% being singletons. V gene TRBV19 combines with J gene TRBJ1-2, with D possibly TRBD1 on 6 matching bases. This clonotype was sampled from an adult who received the AZD1222 COVID-19 vaccine. Source: peripheral blood, taken 28 days after the second AZD1222 dose. This chain's CDR3 is CASRVMRGGADGYTF. The CDR3 nucleotides read TGTGCCAGTAGAGTTATGAGGGGGGGCGCGGATGGCTACACCTTC. The full variable domain, rest sourced from reference TRBV19 and TRBJ1-2, is DGGITQSPKYLFRKEGQNVTLSCEQNLNHDAMYWYRQDPGQGLRLIYYSQIVNDFQKGDIAEGYSVSREKKESFPLTVTSAQKNPTAFYLCASRVMRGGADGYTFGSGTRLTVV.